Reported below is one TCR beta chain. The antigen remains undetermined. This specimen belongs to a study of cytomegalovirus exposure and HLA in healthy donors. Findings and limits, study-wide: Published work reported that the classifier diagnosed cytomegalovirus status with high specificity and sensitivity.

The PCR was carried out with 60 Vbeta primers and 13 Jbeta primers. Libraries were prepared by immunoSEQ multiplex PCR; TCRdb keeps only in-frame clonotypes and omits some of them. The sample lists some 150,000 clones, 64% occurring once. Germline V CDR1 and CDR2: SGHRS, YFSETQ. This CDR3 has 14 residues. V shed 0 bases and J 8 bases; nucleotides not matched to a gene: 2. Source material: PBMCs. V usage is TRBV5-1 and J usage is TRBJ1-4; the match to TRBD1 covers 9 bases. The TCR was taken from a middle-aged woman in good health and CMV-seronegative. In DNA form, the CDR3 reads TGCGCCAGCAGCTTGGGGGACAGGGTCGAAAAACTGTTTTTT. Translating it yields CASSLGDRVEKLFF.